The source of this TCR beta chain is a study of blood T cell repertoires in COVID-19. About the study: T cells, B-cell-depleted T cells, or PBMCs supplied cDNA or gDNA.

Some clones are missing from TCRdb's copy, which holds only in-frame ones; the method was immunoSEQ multiplex PCR. The sample includes some 24,000 clones, 75% to 90% of them seen just once. CDR1 and CDR2 (germline): SGHDN, FVKESK. J was trimmed by 14 bases and V by 4 bases; bases with no gene match: 8. The CDR3 totals 13 residues. The source material was peripheral blood. The sequence came from a human donor in a cohort sampled during active COVID-19. This chain uses TRBV14 with TRBJ2-1, with 10 bases that match TRBD1. DNA for the CDR3: TGTGCCAGCAGCCCAAACCCGGGACAGGGGAAGTTCTTC. Its translation is CASSPNPGQGKFF.